This entry features one T cell receptor beta chain sequence. These data are taken from a study of PD-L1 blockade in urothelial cancer. Study at large: From about 2014, patients received atezolizumab, given as 1,200 mg intravenously every 3 weeks. Blood was tested 3 weeks (second dose) and 6 weeks into treatment. Per blood sample, T cells had a median of 141,255.

PCRs each included synthetic TCR analog templates spiked in. The table came from immunoSEQ multiplex PCR; TCRdb's copy has only in-frame clones and leaves some out. The sample holds around 80,000 clones, approximately 90% seen once. Time point of the sample: peripheral blood 6 weeks after treatment start. This CDR3 has 13 amino acids. Germline CDR1 reads MDHEN; CDR2 reads SYDVKM. V was pared by 6 bases and J by 8 bases, with 13 bases between. This chain connects TRBV28 to TRBJ1-4, with D unclear. The clonotype was recovered from a woman of 80 years or more with urothelial cancer. Sequences were derived from PBMCs, sampled around atezolizumab (anti-PD-L1) treatment. CDR3 DNA sequence: TGTGCCAGCAGCTTAGCGGGGAGGGAAAAACTGTTTTTT. It is translated as CASSLAGREKLFF.